The TCR beta chain described here comes from a study of cytomegalovirus exposure and HLA in healthy donors. Only in-frame clones appear in the TCRdb table, and some are missing; sequencing was by immunoSEQ multiplex PCR. The repertoire includes more than 120,000 clones, 85% to 90% of them detected once, and under 9% sits in the top ten. Separate from the roughly 700-subject first cohort was the 120-subject validation cohort, to which the donors belonged. Germline V gene sequence: CDR1 SGHRS, CDR2 YFSETQ. The CDR3 is 15 amino acids. The junction had 8 bases not matched to a gene; V was cut back by 4 bases and J by 6 bases. As concerns this clone: Its antigen is undetermined.

Notes on the study in general: The authors listed 150 or so TCR beta chains as cytomegalovirus-associated. In the roughly 110 validation repertoires, approximately 93% of cluster scores exceeded 0, per a later analysis.

What was sequenced was PBMCs. This chain links TRBV5-1 with TRBJ2-1; the match to TRBD2 covers 9 bases. This sequence originates from a man between 18 and 35 years old in good health and CMV-seropositive. This chain's CDR3 is CASSPSGIKVNEQFF. As DNA, the CDR3 is TGCGCCAGCAGCCCTAGCGGGATAAAGGTCAATGAGCAGTTCTTC. The full variable domain, completed using reference TRBV5-1 and TRBJ2-1, is KAGVTQTPRYLIKTRGQQVTLSCSPISGHRSVSWYQQTPGQGLQFLFEYFSETQRNKGNFPGRFSGRQFSNSRSEMNVSTLELGDSALYLCASSPSGIKVNEQFFGPGTRLTVL.